This T cell receptor (beta chain) was sequenced in a study of blood T cell repertoires in COVID-19. CDR3 size: 15 residues. Per the germline V gene, CDR1 is SGHNT and CDR2 is YYREEE (reference sequence). V was shortened by 1 base and J by 6 bases, with 17 bases between the two germline ends. The authors' processing: The assay estimated nucleated cells by amplifying reference gene primers. Generated by immunoSEQ multiplex PCR, the TCRdb table keeps only in-frame clones and is missing some. V and J calls plus clone size are reproduced from that table; the DNA served to infer D and trimming. The table lists approximately 210,000 clones, approximately 80% of them singletons.

The clonotype originates from a woman aged 80 or over with COVID-19, enrolled during active disease. The sequencing input was peripheral blood. The V and J genes are TRBV5-4 and TRBJ2-7; possible D gene TRBD2, 7 bases. CDR3 protein: CASSLRGASGAEQYF. The CDR3 DNA follows: TGTGCCAGCAGCTTGCGGGGGGCATCGGGTGCCGAGCAGTACTTC.